The 13 T cell receptor beta chains reported below all come from one sample, sequenced in a study of OX40 agonist ivuxolimab in advanced cancers. The method was immunoSEQ multiplex PCR; TCRdb's version includes in-frame clones alone and lacks a portion of them. In the table there are around 28,000 clones, roughly 90% of which are singletons. The sample consisted of CD4+ or CD8+ T cells sorted from blood, taken in a trial of the OX40 agonist ivuxolimab. These receptors were collected from an adult with an advanced solid tumor such as melanoma, head and neck, liver or kidney cancer.

This clone was seen a single time. The chain employs TRBV2 and TRBJ2-7; 8 bases map to TRBD2. Looked up from germline, CDR1 is SNHLY and CDR2 is FYNNEI. The CDR3 contains 15 residues. The ends lost 6 bases at V and 4 bases at J; junction bases unmatched: 11. CDR3 amino acids: CASSDAGVAGYEQYF. DNA for the CDR3: TGTGCCAGCAGCGATGCCGGGGTAGCGGGGTACGAGCAGTACTTC.

This clone was seen a single time. The chain is built from TRBV11-1 and TRBJ2-1, with D possibly TRBD1 on 5 matching bases. CDR1 and CDR2 (germline): SGHAT, FQDESV (reference sequence). The CDR3 sequence is 12 residues long. V lost 3 bases and J lost 7, with 7 bases in between. The chain's CDR3 is CASSFGANEQFF. DNA for the CDR3: TGTGCCAGCAGCTTTGGGGCAAATGAGCAGTTCTTC. Complete variable domain (other parts from reference TRBV11-1 and TRBJ2-1): EAEVAQSPRYKITEKSQAVAFWCDPISGHATLYWYRQILGQGPELLVQFQDESVVDDSQLPKDRFSAERLKGVDSTLKIQPAELGDSAMYLCASSFGANEQFFGPGTRLTVL.

The V and J genes are TRBV19 and TRBJ2-7; 12 positions agree with TRBD2. The ends lost 6 bases at V and 5 bases at J; junction bases unmatched: 2. The germline V gene has CDR1 LNHDA and CDR2 SQIVND (reference sequence). CDR3 size: 13 residues. The CDR3 loop is CASRLAGGDEQYF. For the CDR3, the DNA is TGTGCCAGTAGACTAGCGGGAGGAGACGAGCAGTACTTC.

The chain employs TRBV5-6 and TRBJ2-3, with D unclear. The CDR3 is made up of 14 amino acids. Germline V gene lookup returns CDR1 SGHDT and CDR2 YYEEEE. The V and J ends lost 4 bases and 0 bases respectively, with 9 bases between them. The CDR3 sequence is CASSEDHSTDTQYF. DNA of the CDR3: TGTGCCAGCAGCGAGGACCATAGCACAGATACGCAGTATTTT.

This chain uses TRBV9 with TRBJ2-5; 9 nucleotides line up with TRBD2. The germline V gene has CDR1 SGDLS and CDR2 YYNGEE. J lost 5 bases, V lost 3 bases, and 17 bases had no gene match. This CDR3 has 18 amino acids. For the CDR3, the DNA is TGTGCCAGCAGCGGAGGGGATTCTAGCGGGGCCTCCTGGGAGACCCAGTACTTC. Its translation is CASSGGDSSGASWETQYF. The entire variable domain, with the rest obtained from reference TRBV9 and TRBJ2-5, is as follows: DSGVTQTPKHLITATGQRVTLRCSPRSGDLSVYWYQQSLDQGLQFLIQYYNGEERAKGNILERFSAQQFPDLHSELNLSSLELGDSALYFCASSGGDSSGASWETQYFGPGTRLLVL.

In this sample, this clone turned up once. The V and J genes are TRBV27 and TRBJ1-2; D possibly corresponds to TRBD1 (5 bases). V dropped 0 bases and J dropped 10 bases, with 12 bases sitting between them. Germline CDR1 is MNHEY and CDR2 is SMNVEV (reference sequence). The CDR3 totals 13 residues. The CDR3 loop reads CASSLSPGTAYTF. In DNA form, the CDR3 reads TGTGCCAGCAGTTTATCGCCCGGGACCGCCTACACCTTC.

V is TRBV4-1 and J is TRBJ1-5; TRBD1 matches 7 bases. Germline loops: CDR1 MGHRA, CDR2 YSYEKL. V was pared by 4 bases and J by 4 bases, with 4 bases of the junction left unmatched. This CDR3 comprises 14 residues. CDR3 loop: CASSRDRDNQPQHF. The CDR3 bases are TGCGCCAGCAGCCGAGACAGGGATAATCAGCCCCAGCATTTT.

The rearrangement uses TRBV15 and TRBJ2-1; 7 nucleotides line up with TRBD2. CDR1 is LNHNV and CDR2 is YYDKDF in the germline V gene (reference sequence). The CDR3 loop spans 19 amino acids. V shed 1 base, J shed 7 bases, and the junction held 19 bases outside the gene matches. Here the CDR3 DNA reads TGTGCCACCAGCAGAGGGTATCTCCCTACTAGCGCCCCCGGGAATGAGCAGTTCTTC. This sequence encodes CATSRGYLPTSAPGNEQFF. The complete variable domain, with remaining parts taken from reference TRBV15 and TRBJ2-1, reads DAMVIQNPRYQVTQFGKPVTLSCSQTLNHNVMYWYQQKSSQAPKLLFHYYDKDFNNEADTPDNFQSRRPNTSFCFLDIRSPGLGDTAMYLCATSRGYLPTSAPGNEQFFGPGTRLTVL.

V usage is TRBV28 and J usage is TRBJ2-1, with D unclear. V lost 3 bases, J lost 4 bases, and 10 bases lay in between. This CDR3 is 14 amino acids long. Looked up from germline, CDR1 is MDHEN and CDR2 is SYDVKM. Here the CDR3 reads CASSFWTTYNEQFF. CDR3 DNA: TGTGCCAGCAGTTTTTGGACGACATACAATGAGCAGTTCTTC. The full variable domain, with the rest looked up from reference TRBV28 and TRBJ2-1, is DVKVTQSSRYLVKRTGEKVFLECVQDMDHENMFWYRQDPGLGLRLIYFSYDVKMKEKGDIPEGYSVSREKKERFSLILESASTNQTSMYLCASSFWTTYNEQFFGPGTRLTVL.

The J gene is TRBJ1-2, the V gene TRBV28, with D tentatively TRBD1 (6 bases). Germline CDR1 reads MDHEN; CDR2 reads SYDVKM. Between the trimmed V and J ends, which lost 3 bases and 7 bases, there was a span of 15 bases. This CDR3 is built from 14 residues. This chain's CDR3 is CASSLTQGFFGYTF. CDR3 in DNA: TGTGCCAGCAGTTTGACACAGGGCTTTTTTGGCTACACCTTC.

This clone appeared once. The chain is built from TRBV7-6 and TRBJ2-1, with D perhaps TRBD1 (5 bases). Trimming stripped 5 bases from V and 6 bases from J, with 8 bases between. The germline V gene has CDR1 SGHVS and CDR2 FNYEAQ. This CDR3 comprises 12 residues. The CDR3 spells CASSQGSNEQFF. CDR3 sequence (DNA): TGTGCCAGCAGCCAGGGTAGCAATGAGCAGTTCTTC.

V usage is TRBV28 and J usage is TRBJ1-3, with D possibly being TRBD1 (5 bases). With 4 bases removed from V and 4 bases from J, the gap between germline ends came to 14 bases. The germline CDR1 and CDR2 sequences are MDHEN and SYDVKM. This CDR3 has 15 amino acids. CDR3 sequence (DNA): TGTGCCAGCAGTTGGGCCGGGGCCAGGGGAAACACCATATATTTT. Encoded protein: CASSWAGARGNTIYF.

This chain joins TRBV7-8 and TRBJ2-1; 8 nucleotides align to TRBD2. In germline, CDR1 is SGHVS, CDR2 FQNEAQ. This CDR3 spans 15 amino acids. V shed 2 bases, J shed 5 bases, and the junction held 5 bases outside the gene matches. CDR3 sequence: CASSLWREADNEQFF. DNA of the CDR3: TGTGCCAGCAGCTTATGGCGGGAGGCGGACAATGAGCAGTTCTTC. The full variable domain, its missing parts supplied by reference TRBV7-8 and TRBJ2-1, is GAGVSQSPRYKVAKRGQDVALRCDPISGHVSLFWYQQALGQGPEFLTYFQNEAQLDKSGLPSDRFFAERPEGSVSTLKIQRTQQEDSAVYLCASSLWREADNEQFFGPGTRLTVL.